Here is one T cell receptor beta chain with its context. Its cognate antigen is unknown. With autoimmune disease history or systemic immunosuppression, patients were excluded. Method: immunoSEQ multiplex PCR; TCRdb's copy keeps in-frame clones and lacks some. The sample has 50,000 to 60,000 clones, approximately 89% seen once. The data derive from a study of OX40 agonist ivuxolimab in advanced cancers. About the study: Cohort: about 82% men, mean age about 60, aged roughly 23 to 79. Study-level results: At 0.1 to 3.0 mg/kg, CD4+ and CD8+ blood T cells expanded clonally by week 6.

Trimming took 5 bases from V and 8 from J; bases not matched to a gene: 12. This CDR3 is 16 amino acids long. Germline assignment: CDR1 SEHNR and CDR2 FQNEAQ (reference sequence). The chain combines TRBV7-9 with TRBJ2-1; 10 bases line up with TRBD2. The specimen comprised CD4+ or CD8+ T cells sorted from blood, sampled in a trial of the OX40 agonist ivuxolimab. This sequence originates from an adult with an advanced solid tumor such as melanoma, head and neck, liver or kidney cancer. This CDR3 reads CASSQTQREGHDEQFF. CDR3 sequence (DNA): TGTGCCAGCAGCCAAACCCAGCGGGAGGGCCATGATGAGCAGTTCTTC. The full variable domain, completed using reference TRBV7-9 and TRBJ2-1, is DTGVSQNPRHKITKRGQNVTFRCDPISEHNRLYWYRQTLGQGPEFLTYFQNEAQLEKSRLLSDRFSAERPKGSFSTLEIQRTEQGDSAMYLCASSQTQREGHDEQFFGPGTRLTVL.